This TCR beta chain derives from a study of shared clonotypes between healthy human individuals (dated by TCRdb to the early 2020s). Looking at the study overall: A few men and two women, aged 18 to 49 years, made up the cohort. Between about 0.94 and 10 billion PBMCs per donor were obtained by leukapheresis. Blood TCR repertoires of five healthy adults were deeply sequenced to estimate repertoire size and the extent of clonotype sharing between individuals. To increase sequencing depth and limit assay-specific biases, TCR repertoire library preparation and sequencing were carried out by different laboratories using diverse techniques. For each donor, CD4 naive and CD4 memory were each run on three plates, CD8 naive on two plates, and CD8 memory on one plate.

This clone was seen more than once but under ten times. The target of this receptor is not known. The input lacks base qualities; no much larger clone sits a single base away. Per the germline V gene, SGHVS is the CDR1 and FQNEAQ is the CDR2. Taken from cysteine to phenylalanine, the CDR3 has 14 residues. Just CDR3 DNA is preserved here, 42 bases in frame from base 1. V gives up 5 bases and J gives up 4 bases, and the segment between their germline ends measures 11 bases. Healthy HIV-negative adults with no recently reported acute infections or vaccinations were included as donors. All donors were Caucasian adults living in Nashville, Tennessee, USA. Magnetic negative selection was used to enrich CD4+ T cells, after which naive cells were positively selected on CD45RA and the negative fraction became the memory subset. After blood collection by leukapheresis, PBMCs were isolated using Ficoll-Histopaque density gradient centrifugation and then cryopreserved in the vapor phase of liquid nitrogen. Analytical flow cytometry was used to check the purity and quantity of each magnetically sorted T cell population. Each sorted fraction had its genomic DNA isolated and then quantified by UV absorbance on a Nanodrop 2000c.

General study outcomes and caveats: Pairwise subsampling indicated that sequencing depth was expected to affect the degree of clonotype sharing among donors. Estimated clonotype richness was generally larger for naive than for memory subsets. When several donors were compared, the shared fraction of clonotypes was 5% to 6.5% for naive CD4, more than 3% for naive CD8, 2.3% for memory CD4, and about 0.36% for memory CD8. Compared with non-shared clonotypes, the clonotypes found in all four sorted-subset donors had higher generation probabilities. Sampling was limited to blood, and TCR repertoires in tissue likely differ from TCR repertoires in blood. Rarefaction of sorted-subset datasets indicated incomplete sequencing despite the large sequencing depth. The small number of donors limited the genetic and exposure-history diversity represented.

Using the deep immunoSEQ assay, multiplex PCR amplified TCR CDR3 regions from genomic DNA. Genomic DNA extracted from each cell subset was distributed evenly over all wells of several immunoSEQ 96-well plates, and each plate served as one replicate. For sorted subsets, around 200 ng genomic DNA, equal to tens of thousands of T cell genomes, was loaded into each replicate PCR. Purified libraries were measured with a Qubit 3.0 fluorometer, size-checked on a Bioanalyzer 2100, and measured again with the KAPA Library Quantification kit. Every immunoSEQ 96-well plate was sequenced on a dedicated single-read 150-cycle Illumina NextSeq 550 flow cell. Processing in the source paper ran as follows. Because the immunoSEQ output included only junctional sequences and no quality scores, the filtering could not be the same as the filtering used for full-length reads. To assign V/J genes and CDR3, sequences were annotated using PyIR, a Python wrapper for IgBLAST v1.9, with IMGT germline references. Reads were filtered out if the reads had weak V/J assignments (E-value above 1e-6), no CDR3, stop codons, out-of-frame junctions, or ambiguous translated residues. V3J clonotypes were defined by identical inferred V gene, J gene, and CDR3 amino acid sequence. To compute the percentage overlap between repertoires, the number of shared unique clonotypes was divided by the size of the smaller repertoire. RTK rarefaction, the Chao1 estimator, and Recon v2.1 estimates of unobserved clonotypes were used to assess repertoire richness. OLGA was used to compute generation probabilities for all TCRbeta clonotypes that the gDNA method yielded from four donors. TCRdb re-hosts the immuneACCESS table, in-frame sequences only. Its copies lack some clones; in the studies checked, an unresolved V gene accounts for under half of them, and the cause for the rest is not known. That table furnishes V, J and clone size, whereas the DNA furnished D and trimming. This sample comprises around 1,000,000 clones, approximately 80% of them detected only once. The ten largest clonotypes hold almost 0.9% of the sample.

Sequencing was carried out using memory CD4+ T cells from PBMCs. The cell subset or site label on this specimen signifies: CD45RA-negative fraction. The origin of this receptor is a man aged 18 to 30 in good health. Some clones in this sample may be carry-over from other donors' samples. Recombination joined TRBV7-8 with TRBJ1-4; D gene: possibly TRBD1, on 6 matching bases. Read as DNA, the sequence is TGTGCCAGCAGCCCTGGACAGATTAATGAAAAACTGTTTTTT. Its coded protein is CASSPGQINEKLFF.